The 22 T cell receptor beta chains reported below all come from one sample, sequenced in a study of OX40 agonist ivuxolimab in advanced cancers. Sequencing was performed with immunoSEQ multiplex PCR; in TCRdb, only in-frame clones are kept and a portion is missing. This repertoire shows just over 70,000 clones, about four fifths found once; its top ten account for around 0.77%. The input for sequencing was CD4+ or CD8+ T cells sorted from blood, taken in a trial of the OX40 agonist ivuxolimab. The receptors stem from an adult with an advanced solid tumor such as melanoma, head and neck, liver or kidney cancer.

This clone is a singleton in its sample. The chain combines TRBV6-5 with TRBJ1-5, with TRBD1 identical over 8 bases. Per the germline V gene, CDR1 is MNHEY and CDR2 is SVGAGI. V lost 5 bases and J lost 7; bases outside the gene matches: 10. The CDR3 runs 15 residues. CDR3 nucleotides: TGTGCCAGCAGTAAGGTCCAGGGGGCCGGGCAGCCCCAGCATTTT. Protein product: CASSKVQGAGQPQHF.

CDR3 sequence: CASSQGSSAYEQYF. CDR3 nucleotide sequence: TGCGCCAGCAGCCAAGGATCTAGCGCCTACGAGCAGTACTTC. The chain couples TRBV4-1 to TRBJ2-7, with D possibly TRBD2 on 6 matching bases. The V end was cut by 1 base, the J end by 2 bases, with 9 bases between. This CDR3 has 14 amino acids. Germline CDR1 MGHRA, CDR2 YSYEKL.

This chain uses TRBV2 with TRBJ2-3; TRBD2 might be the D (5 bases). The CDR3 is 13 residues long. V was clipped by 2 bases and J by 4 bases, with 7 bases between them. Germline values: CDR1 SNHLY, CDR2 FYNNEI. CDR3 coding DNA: TGTGCCAGCAGTGAACTAGCTCCAGATACGCAGTATTTT. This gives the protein CASSELAPDTQYF.

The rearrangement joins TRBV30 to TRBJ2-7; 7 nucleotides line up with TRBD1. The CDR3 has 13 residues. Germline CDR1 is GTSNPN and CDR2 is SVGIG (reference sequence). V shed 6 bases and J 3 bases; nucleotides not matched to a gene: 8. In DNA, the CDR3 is TGTGCCTGTTACTACAGGGGCCTCTACGAGCAGTACTTC. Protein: CACYYRGLYEQYF.

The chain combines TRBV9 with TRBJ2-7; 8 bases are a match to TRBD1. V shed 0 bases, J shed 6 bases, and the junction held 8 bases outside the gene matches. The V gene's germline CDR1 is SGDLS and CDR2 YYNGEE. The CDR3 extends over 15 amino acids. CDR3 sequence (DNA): TGTGCCAGCAGCGTAGGGGGCAGGGGGCGTCTCGAGCAGTACTTC. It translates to CASSVGGRGRLEQYF.

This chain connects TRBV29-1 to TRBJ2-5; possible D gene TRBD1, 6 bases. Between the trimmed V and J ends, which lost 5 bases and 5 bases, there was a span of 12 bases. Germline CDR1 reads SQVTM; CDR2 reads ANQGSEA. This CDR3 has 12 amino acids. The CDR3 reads CSVNRVAETQYF. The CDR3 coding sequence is TGCAGCGTTAACAGGGTTGCTGAGACCCAGTACTTC.

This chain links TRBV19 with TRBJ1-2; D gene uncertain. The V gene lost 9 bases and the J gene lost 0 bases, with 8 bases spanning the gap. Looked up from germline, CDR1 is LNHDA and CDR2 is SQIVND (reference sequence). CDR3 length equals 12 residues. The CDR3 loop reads CASLGANYGYTF. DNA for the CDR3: TGTGCCAGCTTAGGAGCTAACTATGGCTACACCTTC.

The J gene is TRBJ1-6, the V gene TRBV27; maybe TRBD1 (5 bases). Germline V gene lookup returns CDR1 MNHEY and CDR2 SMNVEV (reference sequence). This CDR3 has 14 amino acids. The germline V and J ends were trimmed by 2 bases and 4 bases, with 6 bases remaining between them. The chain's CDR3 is CASSLRGYNSPLHF. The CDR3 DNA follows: TGTGCCAGCAGTTTAAGGGGTTATAATTCACCCCTCCACTTT.

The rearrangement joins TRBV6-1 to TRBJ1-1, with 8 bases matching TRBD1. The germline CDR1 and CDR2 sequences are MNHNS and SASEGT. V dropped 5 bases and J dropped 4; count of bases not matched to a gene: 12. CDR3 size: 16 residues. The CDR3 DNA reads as TGTGCCAGCAGTAAAGGGGCCAGGGGGCTCGGCACTGAAGCTTTCTTT. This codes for CASSKGARGLGTEAFF.

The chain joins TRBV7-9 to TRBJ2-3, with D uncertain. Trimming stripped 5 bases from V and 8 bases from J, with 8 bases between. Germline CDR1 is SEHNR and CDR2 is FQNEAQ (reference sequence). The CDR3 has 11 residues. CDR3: CASSPGGTQYF. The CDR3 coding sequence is TGTGCCAGCAGCCCAGGTGGTACGCAGTATTTT.

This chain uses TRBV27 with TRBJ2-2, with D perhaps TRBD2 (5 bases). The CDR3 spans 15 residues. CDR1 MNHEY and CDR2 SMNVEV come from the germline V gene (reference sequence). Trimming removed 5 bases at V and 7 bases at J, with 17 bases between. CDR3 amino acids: CASSLFASGNGELFF. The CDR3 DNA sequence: TGTGCCAGCAGTCTTTTTGCCTCCGGGAACGGGGAGCTGTTTTTT.

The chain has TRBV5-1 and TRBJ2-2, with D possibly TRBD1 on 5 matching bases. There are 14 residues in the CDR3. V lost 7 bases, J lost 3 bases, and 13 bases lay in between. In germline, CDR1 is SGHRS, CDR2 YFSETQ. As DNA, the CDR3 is TGCGCCAGCTCGCCAGGGCCGGACACCGGGGAGCTGTTTTTT. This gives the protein CASSPGPDTGELFF.

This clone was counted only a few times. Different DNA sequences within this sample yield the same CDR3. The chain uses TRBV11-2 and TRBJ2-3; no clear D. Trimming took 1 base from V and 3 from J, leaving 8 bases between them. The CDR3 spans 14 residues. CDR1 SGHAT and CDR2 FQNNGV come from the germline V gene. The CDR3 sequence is CASSLAPGTDTQYF. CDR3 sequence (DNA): TGTGCCAGCAGCTTAGCTCCGGGTACAGATACGCAGTATTTT. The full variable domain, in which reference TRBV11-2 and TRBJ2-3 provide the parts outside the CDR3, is EAGVAQSPRYKIIEKRQSVAFWCNPISGHATLYWYQQILGQGPKLLIQFQNNGVVDDSQLPKDRFSAERLKGVDSTLKIQPAKLEDSAVYLCASSLAPGTDTQYFGPGTRLTVL.

The CDR3 reads CASISLDREEGYTF. For the CDR3, the DNA is TGTGCCAGCATCTCCCTGGACAGGGAAGAGGGCTACACCTTC. The chain joins TRBV5-4 to TRBJ1-2; 8 bases fit TRBD1. Per the germline V gene, CDR1 is SGHNT and CDR2 is YYREEE (reference sequence). V was clipped by 6 bases and J by 8 bases; unmatched bases: 12. This CDR3 spans 14 amino acids.

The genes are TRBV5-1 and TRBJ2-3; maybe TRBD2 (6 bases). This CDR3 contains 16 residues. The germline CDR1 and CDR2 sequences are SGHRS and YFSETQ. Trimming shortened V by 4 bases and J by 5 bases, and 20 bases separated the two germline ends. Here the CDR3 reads CASSDGVLGGEDTQYF. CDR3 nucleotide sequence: TGCGCCAGCAGCGATGGGGTTCTCGGGGGTGAAGATACGCAGTATTTT.

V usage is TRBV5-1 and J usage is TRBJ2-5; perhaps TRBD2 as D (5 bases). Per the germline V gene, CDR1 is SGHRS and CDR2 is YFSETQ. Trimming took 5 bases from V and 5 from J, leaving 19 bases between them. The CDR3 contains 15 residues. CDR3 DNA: TGCGCCAGCAGGGTATTGCTGCAACCGGGGGAGACCCAGTACTTC. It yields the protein CASRVLLQPGETQYF.

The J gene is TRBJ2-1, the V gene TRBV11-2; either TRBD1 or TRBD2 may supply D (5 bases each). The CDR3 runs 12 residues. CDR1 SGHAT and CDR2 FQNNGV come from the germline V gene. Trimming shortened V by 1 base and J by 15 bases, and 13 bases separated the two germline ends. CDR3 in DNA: TGTGCCAGCAGCTTAGGGGACCGACCACGGTTCTTC. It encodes CASSLGDRPRFF. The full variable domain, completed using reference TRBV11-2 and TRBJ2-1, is EAGVAQSPRYKIIEKRQSVAFWCNPISGHATLYWYQQILGQGPKLLIQFQNNGVVDDSQLPKDRFSAERLKGVDSTLKIQPAKLEDSAVYLCASSLGDRPRFFGPGTRLTVL.

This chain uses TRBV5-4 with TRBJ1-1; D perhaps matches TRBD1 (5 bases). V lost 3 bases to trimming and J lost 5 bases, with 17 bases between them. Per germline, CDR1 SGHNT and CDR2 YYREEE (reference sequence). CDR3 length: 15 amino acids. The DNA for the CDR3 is TGTGCCAGCAGCTATCCGGGACGCCGAGGGACTGAAGCTTTCTTT. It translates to CASSYPGRRGTEAFF.

The CDR3 DNA follows: TGTGCCAGCAGTGAAGGCCCGGACGTAACCTACGAGCAGTACTTC. Residues: CASSEGPDVTYEQYF. This sequence joins TRBV6-1 and TRBJ2-7; D is uncertain. The germline CDR1 and CDR2 sequences are MNHNS and SASEGT. V was trimmed by 1 base and J by 2 bases, leaving 12 bases between them. The CDR3 is 15 residues long.

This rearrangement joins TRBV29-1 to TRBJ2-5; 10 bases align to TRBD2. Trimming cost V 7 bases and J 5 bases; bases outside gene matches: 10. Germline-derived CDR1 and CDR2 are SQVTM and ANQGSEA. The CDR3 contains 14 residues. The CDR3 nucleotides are TGCAGCGCCGTACTAGCGGGACGCAGGGAGACCCAGTACTTC. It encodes CSAVLAGRRETQYF. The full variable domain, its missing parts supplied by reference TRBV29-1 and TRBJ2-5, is SAVISQKPSRDICQRGTSLTIQCQVDSQVTMMFWYRQQPGQSLTLIATANQGSEATYESGFVIDKFPISRPNLTFSTLTVSNMSPEDSSIYLCSAVLAGRRETQYFGPGTRLLVL.

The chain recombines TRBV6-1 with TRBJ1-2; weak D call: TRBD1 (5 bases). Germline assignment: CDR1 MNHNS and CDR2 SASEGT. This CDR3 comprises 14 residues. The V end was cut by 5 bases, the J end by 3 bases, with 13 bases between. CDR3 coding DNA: TGTGCCAGCAGTTATCGAGGGGAATACTATGGCTACACCTTC. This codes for CASSYRGEYYGYTF.

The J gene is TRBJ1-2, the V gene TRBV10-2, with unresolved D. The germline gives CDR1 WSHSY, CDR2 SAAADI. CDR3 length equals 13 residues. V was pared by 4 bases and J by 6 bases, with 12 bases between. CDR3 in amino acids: CASSGGVGNGYTF. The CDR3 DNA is TGCGCCAGCAGTGGAGGAGTAGGGAATGGCTACACCTTC.